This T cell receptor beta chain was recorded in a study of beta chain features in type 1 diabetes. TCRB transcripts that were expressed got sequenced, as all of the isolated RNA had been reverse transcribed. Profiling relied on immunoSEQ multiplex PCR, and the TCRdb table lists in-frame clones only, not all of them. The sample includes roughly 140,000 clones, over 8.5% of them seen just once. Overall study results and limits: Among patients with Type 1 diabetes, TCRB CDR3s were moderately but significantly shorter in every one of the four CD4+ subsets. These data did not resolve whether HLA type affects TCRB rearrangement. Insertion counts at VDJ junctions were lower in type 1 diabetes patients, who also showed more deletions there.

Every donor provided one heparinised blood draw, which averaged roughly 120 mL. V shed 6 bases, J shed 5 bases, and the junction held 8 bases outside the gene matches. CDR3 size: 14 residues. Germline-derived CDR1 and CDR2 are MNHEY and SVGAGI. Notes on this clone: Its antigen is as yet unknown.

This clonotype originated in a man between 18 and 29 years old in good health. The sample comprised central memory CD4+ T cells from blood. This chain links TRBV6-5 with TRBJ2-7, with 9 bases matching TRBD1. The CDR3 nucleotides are TGTGCCAGCAGACTGGACAGGGGCGGAAACGAGCAGTACTTC. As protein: CASRLDRGGNEQYF.